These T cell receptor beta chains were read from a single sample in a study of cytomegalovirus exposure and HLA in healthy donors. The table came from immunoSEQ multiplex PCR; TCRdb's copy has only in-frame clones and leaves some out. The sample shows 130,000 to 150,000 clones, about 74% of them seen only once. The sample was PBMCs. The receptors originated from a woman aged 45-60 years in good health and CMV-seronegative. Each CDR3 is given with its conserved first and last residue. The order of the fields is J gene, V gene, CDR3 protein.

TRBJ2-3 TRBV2 CASSPTSGGSTDTQYF
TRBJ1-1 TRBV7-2 CASSPVGGTHTEAFF
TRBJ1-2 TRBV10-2 CASSISGNRYGYTF
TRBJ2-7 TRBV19 CASSSREAGAYEQYF
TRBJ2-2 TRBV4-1 CASSQFRPRDDTGELFF
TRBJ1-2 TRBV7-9 CASSLNRDYGYTF
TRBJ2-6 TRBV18 CASSQRQGPSSGANVLTF
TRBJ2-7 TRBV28 CASSPTDRGSSYEQYF
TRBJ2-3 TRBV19 CASSMNRASDTQYF
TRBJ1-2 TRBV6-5 CASSYQGGGNYGYTF
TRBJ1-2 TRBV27 CASSNSGQGNYGYTF
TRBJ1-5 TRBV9 CASSAPEDRGGRRRRRGHF
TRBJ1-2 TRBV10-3 CAIRDTGTGGIANYGYTF
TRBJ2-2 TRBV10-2 CASRRNTGELFF
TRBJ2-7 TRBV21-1 CASSKATGGSAEQYF
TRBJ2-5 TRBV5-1 CASSPWAVRGETQYF
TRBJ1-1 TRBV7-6 CASSLLGGGSTEAFF
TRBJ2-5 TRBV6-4 CASSYMSGLQETQYF
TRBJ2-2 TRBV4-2 CASSQDDSGGTGELFF
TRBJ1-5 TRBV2 CASSDRGYQPQHF
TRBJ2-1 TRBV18 CASSPRVTSGGTYNEQFF
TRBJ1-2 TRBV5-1 CASSPEAGNYGYTF
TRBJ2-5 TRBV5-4 CASSFEGGTETQYF
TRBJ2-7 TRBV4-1 CASQSSSGWGYEQYF
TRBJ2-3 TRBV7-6 CASSLLSGGENTDTQYF
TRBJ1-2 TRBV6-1 CASSDLSIYTF
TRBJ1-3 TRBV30 CAWNKLEDTIYF
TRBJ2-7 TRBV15 CATSRDLAGRNEQYF
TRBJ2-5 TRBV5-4 CASSPVGLEETQYF
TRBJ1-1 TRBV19 CASSIQGNTEAFF
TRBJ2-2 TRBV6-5 CASSYSSRGELFF
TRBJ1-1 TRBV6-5 CASSTWTAQNTEAFF
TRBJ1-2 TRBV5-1 CASSLDGAPYGYTF
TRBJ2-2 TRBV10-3 CAITDETGELFF
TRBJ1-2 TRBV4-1 CASSEGGKNYGYTF
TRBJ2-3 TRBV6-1 CASSEDSASTDTQYF
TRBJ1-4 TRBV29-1 CSVDVGTGNEKLFF
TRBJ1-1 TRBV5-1 CASSLARRGLTEAFF
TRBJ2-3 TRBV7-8 CASSLVGGSSTDTQYF
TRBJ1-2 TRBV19 CASSIDRGLPYGYTF
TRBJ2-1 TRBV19 CASSQQLGGGYNEQFF
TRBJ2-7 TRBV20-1 CSARRGGEQYF
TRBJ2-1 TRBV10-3 CAITQTEYNEQFF
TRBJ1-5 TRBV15 CATSRGDRGTQPQHF
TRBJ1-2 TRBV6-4 CASSRQGLCYGYTF
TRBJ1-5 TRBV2 CASSETEPGDYSNQPQHF
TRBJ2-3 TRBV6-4 CASSETSGGNTDTQYF
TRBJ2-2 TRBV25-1 CASSDLGTINTGELFF
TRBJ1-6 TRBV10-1 CASSVEIYNSPLHF